Below, one T cell receptor beta chain is given with its context. As yet, its antigen is unknown. The PCR was carried out with 60 Vbeta primers and 13 Jbeta primers. TCRdb's copy holds only in-frame clones and misses some; the assay was immunoSEQ multiplex PCR. The profile shows around 180,000 clones, approximately 84% of them singletons. This CDR3 is built from 16 residues. The germline gives CDR1 MGHDK, CDR2 SYGVNS. This sample is drawn from a study of cytomegalovirus exposure and HLA in healthy donors. Broader study findings: The study dropped some indistinguishable V segments, TRBV6-2 and TRBV6-3 among them. Reported results showed that the classifier diagnosed cytomegalovirus status with high specificity and sensitivity.

The sequencing sample was made of PBMCs. The sequence was collected from a girl under three years old in good health and CMV-seronegative. The chain combines TRBV25-1 with TRBJ2-5; 15 nucleotides match TRBD2. Near its end, the DNA agrees better with TRBJ2-7, so the J call may be wrong. CDR3 sequence: CASSGLGLAGGYEQYF. In DNA form, the CDR3 reads TGTGCCAGCAGTGGGCTAGGACTAGCGGGAGGGTACGAGCAGTACTTC.